One sample yielded the 16 T cell receptor beta chains listed below, sequenced in a study of blood T cell repertoires in COVID-19. Profiled with immunoSEQ multiplex PCR; TCRdb holds only in-frame clones, not every one. The sample has roughly 250,000 clones; approximately 83% are singletons. The sequencing sample was made of peripheral blood. Every receptor here comes from a woman aged 80 or older with acute or convalescent COVID-19.

The chain employs TRBV6-1 and TRBJ1-6; D unclear. The CDR3 sequence is 16 residues long. CDR1 MNHNS and CDR2 SASEGT come from the germline V gene. Trimming cost V 1 base and J 7 bases, with 14 bases left between them. The CDR3 is CASSEGPQLSNSPLHF. In DNA, the CDR3 is TGTGCCAGCAGTGAAGGCCCTCAACTCTCGAATTCACCCCTCCACTTT.

The J gene is TRBJ2-5, the V gene TRBV18; 8 bases align to TRBD2. CDR1 and CDR2 from the germline V gene are KGHSH and LQKENI. This CDR3 spans 16 amino acids. After removal of 6 bases from V and 3 bases from J, the junction contained 12 bases not matched to a gene. DNA of the CDR3: TGTGCCAGCTCTCTCAACCTGGCGCGGGGGGAAGAGACCCAGTACTTC. Its protein product is CASSLNLARGEETQYF.

The V gene is TRBV9, the J gene TRBJ2-5; tentative D call: TRBD1 (5 bases). V was pared by 2 bases and J by 2 bases, with 13 bases between. The CDR3 loop spans 15 amino acids. Looked up from germline, CDR1 is SGDLS and CDR2 is YYNGEE. The CDR3 reads CASSVQGTWQETQYF. DNA for the CDR3: TGTGCCAGCAGCGTTCAGGGAACTTGGCAAGAGACCCAGTACTTC. Together with reference TRBV9 and TRBJ2-5, the CDR3 gives the full variable domain: DSGVTQTPKHLITATGQRVTLRCSPRSGDLSVYWYQQSLDQGLQFLIQYYNGEERAKGNILERFSAQQFPDLHSELNLSSLELGDSALYFCASSVQGTWQETQYFGPGTRLLVL.

CDR3 bases: TGTGCCAGCAGCTTGAGACAGGACCGAACTGAAGCTTTCTTT. This gives the protein CASSLRQDRTEAFF. The rearrangement joins TRBV7-8 to TRBJ1-1, with a tentative D call TRBD1 (6 bases). V was cut by 3 bases and J by 5 bases, with 13 bases left in between. Germline V gene sequence: CDR1 SGHVS, CDR2 FQNEAQ. The CDR3 covers 14 residues.

This chain links TRBV24-1 with TRBJ2-5; possible D gene TRBD1, 5 bases. Per the germline V gene, CDR1 is KGHDR and CDR2 is SFDVKD. The CDR3 loop spans 13 amino acids. Trimming removed 9 bases at V and 5 bases at J, with 15 bases between. The DNA of the CDR3 is TGTGCCACCTCAGGACACAATGAGGAGACCCAGTACTTC. Translated, it gives CATSGHNEETQYF.

The V and J genes are TRBV4-2 and TRBJ2-5; tentative D call: TRBD1 (6 bases). V dropped 4 bases and J dropped 6 bases, with 15 bases sitting between them. CDR3 size: 14 residues. The germline V gene encodes CDR1 LGHNA and CDR2 YNFKEQ. The CDR3 protein is CASSPGTRLQTQYF. In nucleotides, the CDR3 is TGTGCCAGCAGCCCCGGGACACGTCTACAGACCCAGTACTTC.

This clone has only a few counts. The chain carries TRBV3-1 (or the pseudogene TRBV3-2) and TRBJ1-3; TRBD1 matches at 8 bases. The ends lost 4 bases at V and 4 bases at J; junction bases unmatched: 12. The germline V gene has CDR1 LGHDT and CDR2 YNNKEL (reference sequence). This CDR3 region has 17 residues. In DNA form, the CDR3 reads TGTGCCAGCAGCCCGCCGGGAGCGGACAGGGTGGGAAACACCATATATTTT. Translation gives CASSPPGADRVGNTIYF.

As DNA, the CDR3 is TGTGCCAGCAGTACCGGGATAGCTTGGGAGACCCAGTACTTC. The encoded protein is CASSTGIAWETQYF. J is TRBJ2-5 and V is TRBV7-9; weak D call: TRBD2 (5 bases). V was pared by 6 bases and J by 5 bases, with 16 bases between. Germline CDR1 SEHNR, CDR2 FQNEAQ (reference sequence). The CDR3 runs 14 residues.

This chain connects TRBV6-5 to TRBJ2-3; TRBD2 agrees at 11 bases. V lost 6 bases and J lost 10; bases outside the gene matches: 6. Germline V gives CDR1 MNHEY, CDR2 SVGAGI. The CDR3 contains 13 residues. The DNA of the CDR3 is TGTGCCAGCAGGGGTAGCGGGGGGGAAGCGCAGTATTTT. Translated: CASRGSGGEAQYF.

The genes are TRBV29-1 and TRBJ1-1; D perhaps matches TRBD1 (5 bases). V lost 1 base, J lost 0 bases, and 9 bases lay in between. From germline, CDR1 is SQVTM and CDR2 ANQGSEA. The CDR3 runs 14 residues. The CDR3: CSVEGGTMNTEAFF. The CDR3 region has the DNA TGCAGCGTTGAAGGCGGGACTATGAACACTGAAGCTTTCTTT.

The gene calls are TRBV18 and TRBJ1-6; no clear D. Germline V gives CDR1 KGHSH, CDR2 LQKENI. CDR3 length: 17 amino acids. V was trimmed by 2 bases and J by 0 bases, leaving 11 bases between them. CDR3 nucleotide sequence: TGTGCCAGCTCACCAAATGGAGGCAGCTCCTATAATTCACCCCTCCACTTT. Encoded protein: CASSPNGGSSYNSPLHF.

This rearrangement joins TRBV5-1 to TRBJ1-4; TRBD1 aligns across 9 bases. With 0 bases clipped from V and 8 bases from J, the junction kept 5 bases outside the gene matches. The CDR3 extends over 15 amino acids. The V gene's germline CDR1 is SGHRS and CDR2 YFSETQ. CDR3 nucleotide sequence: TGCGCCAGCAGCTTGGATTGGACAGGGGAAGAAAAACTGTTTTTT. Amino acid sequence: CASSLDWTGEEKLFF.

This chain joins TRBV5-5 and TRBJ1-2; no clear D. The germline V gene encodes CDR1 SGHKS and CDR2 YYEKEE (reference sequence). The CDR3 sequence is 13 residues long. V gave up 5 bases and J gave up 4 bases, with 12 bases separating them. CDR3 nucleotides: TGTGCCAGCAGTCTTGACACCCTCTATGGCTACACCTTC. This sequence encodes CASSLDTLYGYTF.

The rearrangement uses TRBV15 and TRBJ2-1, with 12 nucleotides matching TRBD2. Unmatched junction bases numbered 7, after V lost 3 bases and J lost 1 base. Germline V CDR1 and CDR2: LNHNV, YYDKDF (reference sequence). This CDR3 region has 18 residues. CDR3 residues: CATSSLTSGGRSYNEQFF. The CDR3 DNA reads TGTGCCACCAGCAGCCTGACTAGCGGGGGTAGGTCCTACAATGAGCAGTTCTTC.

The gene calls are TRBV2 and TRBJ2-5, with D possibly matching TRBD1 (6 bases). V was shortened by 8 bases and J by 2 bases, with 9 bases between the two germline ends. CDR1 and CDR2 (germline): SNHLY, FYNNEI. CDR3 size: 12 residues. CDR3 sequence reads: CASGQGQETQYF. The CDR3 DNA follows: TGTGCCAGCGGTCAGGGGCAAGAGACCCAGTACTTC.

The rearrangement uses TRBV6-5 and TRBJ1-5; 9 nucleotides match TRBD1. CDR1 is MNHEY and CDR2 is SVGAGI in the germline V gene. This CDR3 is built from 15 residues. The V and J ends lost 7 bases and 0 bases, in that order; junction bases with no gene match: 4. CDR3 in DNA: TGTGCCAGCAAACGGACAGGGGATAGCAATCAGCCCCAGCATTTT. Its translation: CASKRTGDSNQPQHF.